Included here is one T cell receptor (beta chain) sequence, with context. Its antigen is currently unknown. The data were obtained in a study of T cell clones after liver transplantation. Across the study: Samples came from ITN030ST, which attempted immunosuppression withdrawal within 2 years of liver transplantation. Tolerant meant at least one year fully off immunosuppression without liver enzymes above twice normal. Study observations and caveats: Small, mixed patient groups and varying post-transplant times limit these conclusions. In a couple of subjects, few donor cells limited the measurable donor-reactive repertoire.

CDR3 size: 16 residues. V lost 0 bases and J lost 6, with 18 bases in between. Germline CDR1 SGHRS, CDR2 YFSETQ. Libraries were prepared by immunoSEQ multiplex PCR; TCRdb keeps only in-frame clonotypes and omits some of them. The table has roughly 80,000 clones, 70% to 90% seen once. The chain recombines TRBV5-1 with TRBJ1-2; D gene uncertain. Sequenced here: CD4+ T cells from blood, sampled at the 22-month timepoint. The sequence derives from a human patient who received a liver transplant. Some T cells may be graft donor cells. CDR3 coding DNA: TGCGCCAGCAGCTTGGTAGGCGGGTATAATAATGATGGCTACACCTTC. Translating it yields CASSLVGGYNNDGYTF.